Presented here are 23 T cell receptor beta chains from one specimen sequenced in a study of cytomegalovirus exposure and HLA in healthy donors. PCR used 60 Vbeta primers and 13 Jbeta primers. TCRdb keeps only in-frame clones here, not all; method: immunoSEQ multiplex PCR. In all, the sample yields 100,000 to 150,000 clones. Source material: PBMCs. The receptors stem from a man younger than 30 in good health and CMV-seronegative.

The chain employs TRBV28 and TRBJ1-1, with D unresolved. V lost 7 bases and J 1 base, leaving 4 bases between the germline ends. CDR1 MDHEN and CDR2 SYDVKM come from the germline V gene. CDR3 length equals 11 residues. In DNA form, the CDR3 reads TGTGCCAGCATATGGAACACTGAAGCTTTCTTT. It translates to CASIWNTEAFF.

The chain has TRBV19 and TRBJ1-1; no firm D call. Germline V lookup: CDR1 LNHDA, CDR2 SQIVND (reference sequence). The V end was cut by 6 bases, the J end by 1 base, with 12 bases between. CDR3 length: 14 residues. The CDR3 coding sequence is TGTGCCAGTAGAATCAGGCGGGGGAACACTGAAGCTTTCTTT. Its translation: CASRIRRGNTEAFF.

Here the CDR3 reads CASSEGQQIYEQYF. CDR3 sequence (DNA): TGTGCCAGCAGTGAGGGACAGCAGATCTACGAGCAGTACTTC. The V call is TRBV28, the J call TRBJ2-7; 7 bases align to TRBD1. The ends lost 5 bases at V and 3 bases at J; junction bases unmatched: 7. Germline assignment: CDR1 MDHEN and CDR2 SYDVKM. This CDR3 is 14 amino acids long.

The chain links TRBV19 to TRBJ1-2; D is unclear. CDR3 length equals 14 residues. V was pared by 2 bases and J by 0 bases, with 7 bases between. CDR1 is LNHDA and CDR2 is SQIVND in the germline V gene (reference sequence). CDR3 in DNA: TGTGCCAGTAGTATATCCCAGTCTAACTATGGCTACACCTTC. It is translated as CASSISQSNYGYTF.

CDR3 amino acids: CASSPTGSGNTIYF. Here the CDR3 DNA reads TGTGCCAGCAGCCCTACAGGGTCCGGAAACACCATATATTTT. The chain has TRBV28 and TRBJ1-3, with D possibly matching TRBD1 (6 bases). The CDR3 is 14 amino acids. V was cut by 6 bases and J by 4 bases, with 13 bases left in between. CDR1 MDHEN and CDR2 SYDVKM come from the germline V gene.

The V gene is TRBV7-6, the J gene TRBJ2-6; TRBD1 matches at 7 bases. In germline, CDR1 is SGHVS, CDR2 FNYEAQ. CDR3 size: 18 residues. V lost 2 bases to trimming and J lost 2 bases; unmatched junction nucleotides: 9. The CDR3: CASSLSTGNLAGANVLTF. The CDR3 nucleotides read TGTGCCAGCAGCTTATCGACAGGGAATTTGGCTGGGGCCAACGTCCTGACTTTC.

Points on this clone: In the same sample, other DNA sequences code for this CDR3. The chain combines TRBV5-1 with TRBJ1-4, with D tentatively TRBD1 (5 bases). The CDR3 consists of 15 residues. V shed 0 bases and J shed 0 bases, with 6 bases lying between them. The germline V gene encodes CDR1 SGHRS and CDR2 YFSETQ. CDR3 sequence reads: CASSLGGATNEKLFF. DNA of the CDR3: TGCGCCAGCAGCTTGGGGGGGGCAACTAATGAAAAACTGTTTTTT. Full variable domain (outside the CDR3, taken from reference TRBV5-1 and TRBJ1-4): KAGVTQTPRYLIKTRGQQVTLSCSPISGHRSVSWYQQTPGQGLQFLFEYFSETQRNKGNFPGRFSGRQFSNSRSEMNVSTLELGDSALYLCASSLGGATNEKLFFGSGTQLSVL.

The chain is built from TRBV5-1 and TRBJ2-1; 9 bases are shared with TRBD2. The V gene's germline CDR1 is SGHRS and CDR2 YFSETQ. This CDR3 is built from 15 residues. V was clipped by 4 bases and J by 5 bases; unmatched bases: 7. CDR3 in DNA: TGCGCCAGCAGCCCACGGACTAGCGTAAACAATGAGCAGTTCTTC. This encodes CASSPRTSVNNEQFF.

This rearrangement joins TRBV28 to TRBJ1-2; D might be TRBD1 (5 bases). Germline loops: CDR1 MDHEN, CDR2 SYDVKM. Trimming took off 5 bases at V and 5 bases at J, with 21 bases between the two ends. The CDR3 consists of 16 residues. CDR3 in amino acids: CASSPSDGALIYGYTF. The CDR3 DNA is TGTGCCAGCAGTCCTAGTGATGGGGCCCTAATATATGGCTACACCTTC.

The chain couples TRBV5-1 to TRBJ2-1, with TRBD2 matching over 9 bases. CDR1 and CDR2 from the germline V gene are SGHRS and YFSETQ. The ends lost 4 bases at V and 6 bases at J; junction bases unmatched: 11. The CDR3 loop spans 16 amino acids. The CDR3 region has the DNA TGCGCCAGCAGCCCCACCCAGACTAGCGGCAGCAATGAGCAGTTCTTC. Translation: CASSPTQTSGSNEQFF.

The V gene is TRBV18, the J gene TRBJ1-3; maybe TRBD1 (5 bases). Germline V gives CDR1 KGHSH, CDR2 LQKENI. The CDR3 has 14 amino acids. V was pared by 1 base and J by 4 bases, with 8 bases between. In nucleotides, the CDR3 is TGTGCCAGCTCACCACAGGGGTCCGGAAACACCATATATTTT. Protein: CASSPQGSGNTIYF.

The CDR3 region has the DNA TGTGCCAGCAGCCTTCAGGGGAACACTGAAGCTTTCTTT. Residues: CASSLQGNTEAFF. The chain employs TRBV9 and TRBJ1-1; a weak D match, TRBD1 (5 bases). This CDR3 has 13 residues. V gave up 4 bases and J gave up 1 base, with 8 bases separating them. Germline CDR1 SGDLS, CDR2 YYNGEE. Supplemented by reference TRBV9 and TRBJ1-1, the full variable domain reads DSGVTQTPKHLITATGQRVTLRCSPRSGDLSVYWYQQSLDQGLQFLIQYYNGEERAKGNILERFSAQQFPDLHSELNLSSLELGDSALYFCASSLQGNTEAFFGQGTRLTVV.

The chain joins TRBV30 to TRBJ1-5; a weak D match, TRBD1 (5 bases). CDR1 is GTSNPN, CDR2 SVGIG, per germline (reference sequence). V was shortened by 0 bases and J by 1 base, with 10 bases between the two germline ends. CDR3 length: 15 amino acids. The CDR3 nucleotides read TGTGCCTGGAGTGTACGCCGACAGAGCAATCAGCCCCAGCATTTT. Translation gives CAWSVRRQSNQPQHF.

J is TRBJ1-4 and V is TRBV7-2; possibly TRBD1 for D (6 bases). V lost 5 bases and J 8 bases, leaving 18 bases between the germline ends. CDR3 length: 15 amino acids. Germline CDR1 and CDR2: SGHTA and FQGNSA. CDR3 in amino acids: CASSLPNSGGEKLFF. CDR3 coding DNA: TGTGCCAGCAGCCTACCAAACAGCGGGGGCGAAAAACTGTTTTTT.

V is TRBV27 and J is TRBJ1-1, with unresolved D. CDR1 is MNHEY, CDR2 SMNVEV, per germline (reference sequence). V was cut by 6 bases and J by 10 bases, with 12 bases left in between. This CDR3 spans 11 amino acids. The CDR3 DNA sequence: TGTGCCAGCAGATCCCGACTGACAGCTTTCTTT. Translation gives CASRSRLTAFF.

The chain carries TRBV5-1 and TRBJ2-3, with TRBD1 matching 9 bases. This CDR3 region has 15 residues. V lost 0 bases and J lost 5; bases outside the gene matches: 4. Germline CDR1 is SGHRS and CDR2 is YFSETQ. The CDR3: CASSLGGQGRDTQYF. The CDR3 DNA sequence: TGCGCCAGCAGCTTGGGGGGACAGGGTAGAGATACGCAGTATTTT.

The CDR3 region is CASSFGTGTYEQYF. Here the CDR3 DNA reads TGTGCCAGCAGCTTTGGGACAGGGACTTACGAGCAGTACTTC. The chain uses TRBV5-6 and TRBJ2-7; the match to TRBD1 covers 9 bases. The CDR3 runs to 14 residues. J was trimmed by 4 bases and V by 2 bases; bases with no gene match: 4. The germline V gene encodes CDR1 SGHDT and CDR2 YYEEEE.

V usage is TRBV2 and J usage is TRBJ1-2; D gene ambiguous. CDR1 SNHLY and CDR2 FYNNEI come from the germline V gene. There are 11 residues in the CDR3. V lost 11 bases and J lost 7, with 14 bases in between. CDR3 region: CALNGGRGYTF. CDR3 bases: TGTGCCTTAAACGGAGGTCGTGGCTACACCTTC.

The V gene is TRBV5-1, the J gene TRBJ1-6; tentatively, D is TRBD1 (6 bases). Trimming stripped 4 bases from V and 6 bases from J, with 11 bases between. From germline, CDR1 is SGHRS and CDR2 YFSETQ. The CDR3 covers 14 residues. The CDR3: CASSLQGPNSPLHF. CDR3 nucleotide sequence: TGCGCCAGCAGCCTACAGGGACCTAATTCACCCCTCCACTTT.

The rearrangement uses TRBV5-5 and TRBJ1-2; the D is unclear. From germline, CDR1 is SGHKS and CDR2 YYEKEE (reference sequence). CDR3 length equals 15 residues. V lost 2 bases to trimming and J lost 0 bases, with 11 bases between them. This chain's CDR3 is CASSFAGSTNYGYTF. The CDR3 region has the DNA TGTGCCAGCAGCTTTGCCGGGTCGACTAACTATGGCTACACCTTC.

This sequence joins TRBV19 and TRBJ2-3; 7 bases match TRBD2. V lost 4 bases to trimming and J lost 1 base; unmatched junction nucleotides: 5. This CDR3 spans 15 amino acids. The V gene's germline CDR1 is LNHDA and CDR2 SQIVND (reference sequence). As DNA, the CDR3 is TGTGCCAGTAGTACGGGAGGCTCCGGCACAGATACGCAGTATTTT. Protein sequence: CASSTGGSGTDTQYF. Full variable domain (remainder filled in from reference TRBV19 and TRBJ2-3): DGGITQSPKYLFRKEGQNVTLSCEQNLNHDAMYWYRQDPGQGLRLIYYSQIVNDFQKGDIAEGYSVSREKKESFPLTVTSAQKNPTAFYLCASSTGGSGTDTQYFGPGTRLTVL.

Details on this clone: This CDR3 is missing its conserved last phenylalanine or tryptophan, likely due to a read error. The DNA is left out, because the CDR3 cannot be placed on it with certainty; the CDR3 is given as TCRdb lists it. This sequence joins TRBV11-2 and TRBJ1-2; TRBD1 is taken as the D call from the table, unchecked against the DNA. CDR1 and CDR2 from the germline V gene are SGHAT and FQNNGV. The CDR3 region is 13 residues in length, termini included. The CDR3: CASSSQWGQETSV.

The chain recombines TRBV13 with TRBJ2-5; D not certain. This CDR3 has 12 amino acids. Trimming pared 2 bases from V and 5 bases from J, leaving 6 bases between. CDR1 PRHDT and CDR2 FYEKMQ come from the germline V gene (reference sequence). CDR3 in DNA: TGTGCCAGCAGCTTAATTTCGGAGACCCAGTACTTC. This sequence encodes CASSLISETQYF.